What follows describes a single TCR beta chain. Its specificity is not known. The data stem from a study of CD8 T cells in ankylosing spondylitis. From the 5' RACE reads, TCRdb called clonotypes with MiXCR, one entry per CDR3 protein. The table lists 750,000 to 850,000 distinct CDR3 sequences, 12% of them singletons. Between the trimmed V and J ends, which lost 1 base and 6 bases, there was a span of 10 bases. Per the germline V gene, CDR1 is LNHNV and CDR2 is YYDKDF (reference sequence). The CDR3 runs 15 residues. Study-wide results and caveats: There was a TCR beta motif, made of several highly homologous variants, that appeared characteristic of ankylosing spondylitis blood.

This chain joins TRBV15 and TRBJ1-6; D remains ambiguous. Sequencing used blood, either unsorted or a sorted T cell fraction (not recorded which). This clonotype originated in a male donor with ankylosing spondylitis. Here the CDR3 reads CATSRGRLLNSPLHF. The CDR3 bases are TGTGCCACCAGCAGAGGACGGCTGCTTAATTCACCCCTCCACTTT.